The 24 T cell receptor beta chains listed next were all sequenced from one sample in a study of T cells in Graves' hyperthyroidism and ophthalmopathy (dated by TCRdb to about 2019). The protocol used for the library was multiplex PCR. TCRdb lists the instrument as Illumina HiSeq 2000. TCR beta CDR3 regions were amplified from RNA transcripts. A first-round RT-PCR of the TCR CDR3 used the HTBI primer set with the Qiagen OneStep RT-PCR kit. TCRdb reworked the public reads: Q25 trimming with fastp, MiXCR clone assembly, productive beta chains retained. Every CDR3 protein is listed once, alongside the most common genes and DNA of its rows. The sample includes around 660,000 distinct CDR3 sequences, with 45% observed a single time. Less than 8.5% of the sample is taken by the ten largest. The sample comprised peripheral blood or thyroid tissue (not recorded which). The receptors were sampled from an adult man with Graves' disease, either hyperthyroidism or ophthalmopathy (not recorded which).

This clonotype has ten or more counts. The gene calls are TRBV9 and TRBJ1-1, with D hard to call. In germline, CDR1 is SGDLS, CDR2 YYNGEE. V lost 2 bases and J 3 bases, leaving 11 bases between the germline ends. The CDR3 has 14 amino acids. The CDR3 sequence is CASSVNSGDTEAFF. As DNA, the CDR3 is TGTGCCAGCAGCGTGAACAGCGGAGACACTGAAGCTTTCTTT.

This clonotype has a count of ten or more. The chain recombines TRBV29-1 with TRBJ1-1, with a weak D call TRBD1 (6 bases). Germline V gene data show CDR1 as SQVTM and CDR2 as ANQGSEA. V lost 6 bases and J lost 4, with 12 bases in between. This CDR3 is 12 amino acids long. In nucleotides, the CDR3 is TGCAGCGTCCGGGGGCCTAGCACTGAAGCTTTCTTT. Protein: CSVRGPSTEAFF.

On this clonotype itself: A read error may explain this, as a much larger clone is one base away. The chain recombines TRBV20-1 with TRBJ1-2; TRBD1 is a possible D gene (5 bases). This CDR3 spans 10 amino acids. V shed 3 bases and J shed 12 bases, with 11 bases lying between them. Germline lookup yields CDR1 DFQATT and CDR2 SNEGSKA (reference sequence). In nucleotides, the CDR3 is TGCAGTGCTAGGGGGGAGGGCCACACCTTC. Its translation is CSARGEGHTF.

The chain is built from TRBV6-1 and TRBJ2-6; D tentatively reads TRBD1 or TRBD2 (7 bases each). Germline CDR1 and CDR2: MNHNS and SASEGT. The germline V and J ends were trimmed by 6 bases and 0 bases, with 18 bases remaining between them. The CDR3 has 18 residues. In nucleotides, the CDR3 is TGTGCCAGCAGAAAGTCCCAGGGGGGGCACTCTGGGGCCAACGTCCTGACTTTC. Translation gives CASRKSQGGHSGANVLTF.

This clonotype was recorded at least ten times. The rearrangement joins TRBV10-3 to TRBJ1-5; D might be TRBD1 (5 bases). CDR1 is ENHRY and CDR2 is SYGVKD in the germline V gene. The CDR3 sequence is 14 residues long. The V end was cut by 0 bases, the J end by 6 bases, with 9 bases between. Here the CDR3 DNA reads TGTGCCATCAGTGAGTCGAACGGGGCTCAGCCCCAGCATTTT. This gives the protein CAISESNGAQPQHF.

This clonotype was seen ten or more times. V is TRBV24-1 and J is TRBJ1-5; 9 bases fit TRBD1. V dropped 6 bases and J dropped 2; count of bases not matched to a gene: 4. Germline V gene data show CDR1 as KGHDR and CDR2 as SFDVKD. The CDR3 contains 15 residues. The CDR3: CATSTGGAGNQPQHF. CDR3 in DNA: TGTGCCACCAGTACAGGGGGCGCTGGCAATCAGCCCCAGCATTTT.

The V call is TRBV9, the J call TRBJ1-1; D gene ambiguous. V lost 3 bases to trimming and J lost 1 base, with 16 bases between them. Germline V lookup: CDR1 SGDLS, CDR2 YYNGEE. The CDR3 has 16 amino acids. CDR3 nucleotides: TGTGCCAGCAGCGAGCAAGGAGTCATAGAGAACACTGAAGCTTTCTTT. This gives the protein CASSEQGVIENTEAFF.

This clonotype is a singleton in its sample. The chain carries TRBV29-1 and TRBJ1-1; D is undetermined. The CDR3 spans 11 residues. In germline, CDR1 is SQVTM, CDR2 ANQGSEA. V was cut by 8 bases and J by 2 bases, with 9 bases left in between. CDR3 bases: TGCAGCTTTAACGGCAACACTGAAGCTTTCTTT. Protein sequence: CSFNGNTEAFF. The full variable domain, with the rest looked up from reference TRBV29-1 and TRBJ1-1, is SAVISQKPSRDICQRGTSLTIQCQVDSQVTMMFWYRQQPGQSLTLIATANQGSEATYESGFVIDKFPISRPNLTFSTLTVSNMSPEDSSIYLCSFNGNTEAFFGQGTRLTVV.

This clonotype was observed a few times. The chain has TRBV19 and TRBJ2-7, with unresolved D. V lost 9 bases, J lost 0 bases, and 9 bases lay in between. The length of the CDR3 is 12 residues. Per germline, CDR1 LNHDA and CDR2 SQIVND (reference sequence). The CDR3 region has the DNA TGTGCCAGCTCGGATATCTCCTACGAGCAGTACTTC. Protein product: CASSDISYEQYF.

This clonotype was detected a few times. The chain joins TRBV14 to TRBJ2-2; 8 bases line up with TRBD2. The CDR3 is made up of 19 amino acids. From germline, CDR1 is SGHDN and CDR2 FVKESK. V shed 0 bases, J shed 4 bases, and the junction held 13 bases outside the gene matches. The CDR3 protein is CASSQDDRRAGAGTGELFF. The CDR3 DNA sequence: TGTGCCAGCAGCCAAGACGATCGAAGAGCGGGGGCGGGCACCGGGGAGCTGTTTTTT.

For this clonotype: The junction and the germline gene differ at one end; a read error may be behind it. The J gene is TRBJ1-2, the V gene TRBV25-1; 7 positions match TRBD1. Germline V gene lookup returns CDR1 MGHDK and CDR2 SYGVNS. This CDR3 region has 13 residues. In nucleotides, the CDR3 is TGCAGTGCTAGCACAGGGGTTAACTATGGCTACACCTTC. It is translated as CSASTGVNYGYTF.

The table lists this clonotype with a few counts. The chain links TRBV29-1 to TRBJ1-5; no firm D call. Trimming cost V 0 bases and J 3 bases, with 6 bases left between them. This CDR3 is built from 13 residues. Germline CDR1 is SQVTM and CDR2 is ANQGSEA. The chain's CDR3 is CSVEEGYNQPQHF. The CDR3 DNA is TGCAGCGTTGAAGAAGGATACAATCAGCCCCAGCATTTT.

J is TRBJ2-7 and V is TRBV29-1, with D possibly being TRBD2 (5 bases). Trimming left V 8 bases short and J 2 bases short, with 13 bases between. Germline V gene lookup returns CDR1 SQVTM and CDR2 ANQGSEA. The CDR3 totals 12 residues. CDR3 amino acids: CSRSGIAYEQYF. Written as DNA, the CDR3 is TGCAGCCGATCCGGGATCGCCTACGAGCAGTACTTC.

The CDR3 coding sequence is TGCAGCGTTGAAAGGCCGGGTCCCTACGAGCAGTACTTC. This gives the protein CSVERPGPYEQYF. The gene calls are TRBV29-1 and TRBJ2-7; D not resolved. Germline lookup yields CDR1 SQVTM and CDR2 ANQGSEA. The CDR3 is 13 amino acids. The V and J ends lost 2 bases and 2 bases respectively, with 10 bases between them.

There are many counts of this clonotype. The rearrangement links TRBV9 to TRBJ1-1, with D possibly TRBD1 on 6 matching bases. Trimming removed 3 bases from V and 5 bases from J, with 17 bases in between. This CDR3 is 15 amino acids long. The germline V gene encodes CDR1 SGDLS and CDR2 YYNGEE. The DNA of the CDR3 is TGTGCCAGCAGCGCCGAGACAGGTTGGCGGACTGAAGCTTTCTTT. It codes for CASSAETGWRTEAFF.

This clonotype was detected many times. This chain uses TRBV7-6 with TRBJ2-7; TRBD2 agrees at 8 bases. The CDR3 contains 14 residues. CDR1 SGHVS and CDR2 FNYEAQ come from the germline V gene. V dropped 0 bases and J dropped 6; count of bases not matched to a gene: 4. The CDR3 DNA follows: TGTGCCAGCAGCTTAGCGGCGGGGGGCGGCGAGCAGTACTTC. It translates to CASSLAAGGGEQYF.

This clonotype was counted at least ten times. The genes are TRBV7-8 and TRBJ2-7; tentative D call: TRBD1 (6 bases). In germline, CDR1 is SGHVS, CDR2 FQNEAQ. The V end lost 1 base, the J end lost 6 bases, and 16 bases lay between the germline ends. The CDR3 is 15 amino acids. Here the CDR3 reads CASSLVTGPRREQYF. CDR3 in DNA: TGTGCCAGCAGCTTAGTGACAGGCCCTCGTCGCGAGCAGTACTTC. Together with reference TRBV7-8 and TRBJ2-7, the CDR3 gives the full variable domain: GAGVSQSPRYKVAKRGQDVALRCDPISGHVSLFWYQQALGQGPEFLTYFQNEAQLDKSGLPSDRFFAERPEGSVSTLKIQRTQQEDSAVYLCASSLVTGPRREQYFGPGTRLTVT.

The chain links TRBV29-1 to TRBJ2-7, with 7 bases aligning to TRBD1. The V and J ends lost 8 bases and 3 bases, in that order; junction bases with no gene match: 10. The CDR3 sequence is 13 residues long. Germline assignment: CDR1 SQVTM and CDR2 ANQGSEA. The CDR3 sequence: CSSYGTAFYEQYF. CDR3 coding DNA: TGCAGCAGTTACGGGACAGCATTCTACGAGCAGTACTTC.

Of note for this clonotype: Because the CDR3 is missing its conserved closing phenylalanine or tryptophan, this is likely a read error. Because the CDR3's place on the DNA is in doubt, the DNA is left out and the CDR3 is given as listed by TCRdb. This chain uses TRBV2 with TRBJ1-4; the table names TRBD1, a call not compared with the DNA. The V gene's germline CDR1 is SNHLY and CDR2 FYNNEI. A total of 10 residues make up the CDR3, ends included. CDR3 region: CASSDTGTFY.

In nucleotides, the CDR3 is TGCAGCGGTGGACGGCTACCTGAAGCTTTCTTT. Translating gives CSGGRLPEAFF. This chain links TRBV29-1 with TRBJ1-1; D uncertain. CDR3 length: 11 residues. Looked up from germline, CDR1 is SQVTM and CDR2 is ANQGSEA. V lost 7 bases, J lost 6 bases, and 12 bases lay in between.

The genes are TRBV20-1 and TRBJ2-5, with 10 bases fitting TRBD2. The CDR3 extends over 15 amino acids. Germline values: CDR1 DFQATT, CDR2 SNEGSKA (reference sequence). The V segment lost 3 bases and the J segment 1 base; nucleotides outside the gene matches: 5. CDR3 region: CSASVAGGRQETQYF. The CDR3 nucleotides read TGCAGTGCTAGTGTAGCGGGGGGACGCCAAGAGACCCAGTACTTC.

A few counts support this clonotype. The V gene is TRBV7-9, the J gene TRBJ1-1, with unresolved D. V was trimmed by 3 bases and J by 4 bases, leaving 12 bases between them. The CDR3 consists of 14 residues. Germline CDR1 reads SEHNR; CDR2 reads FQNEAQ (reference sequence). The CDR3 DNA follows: TGTGCCAGCAGCTTGGAGGCAGTAGGCACTGAAGCTTTCTTT. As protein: CASSLEAVGTEAFF.

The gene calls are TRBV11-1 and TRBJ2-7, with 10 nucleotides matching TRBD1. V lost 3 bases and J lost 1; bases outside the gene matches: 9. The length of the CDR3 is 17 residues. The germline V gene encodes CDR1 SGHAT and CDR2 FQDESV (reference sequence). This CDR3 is CASSLFWDRGLSYEQYF. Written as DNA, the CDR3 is TGTGCCAGCAGCTTGTTTTGGGACAGGGGTCTTTCCTACGAGCAGTACTTC.

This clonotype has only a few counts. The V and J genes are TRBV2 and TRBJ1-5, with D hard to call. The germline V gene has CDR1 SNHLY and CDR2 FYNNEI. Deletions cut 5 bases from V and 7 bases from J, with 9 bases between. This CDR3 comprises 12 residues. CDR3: CASSYGGQPQHF. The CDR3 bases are TGTGCCAGCAGTTACGGAGGGCAGCCCCAGCATTTT.